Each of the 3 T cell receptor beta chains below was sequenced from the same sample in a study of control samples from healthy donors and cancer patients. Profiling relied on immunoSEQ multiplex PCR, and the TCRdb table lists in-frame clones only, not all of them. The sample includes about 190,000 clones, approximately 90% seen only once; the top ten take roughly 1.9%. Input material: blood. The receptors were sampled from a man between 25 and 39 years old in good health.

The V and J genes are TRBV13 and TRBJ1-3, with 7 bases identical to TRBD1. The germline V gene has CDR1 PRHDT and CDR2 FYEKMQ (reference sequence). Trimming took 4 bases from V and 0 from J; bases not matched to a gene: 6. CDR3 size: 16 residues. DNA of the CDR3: TGTGCCAGCAGCTACAAACAGGGGAGCTCTGGAAACACCATATATTTT. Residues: CASSYKQGSSGNTIYF. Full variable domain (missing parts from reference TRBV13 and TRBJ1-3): AAGVIQSPRHLIKEKRETATLKCYPIPRHDTVYWYQQGPGQDPQFLISFYEKMQSDKGSIPDRFSAQQFSDYHSELNMSSLELGDSALYFCASSYKQGSSGNTIYFGEGSWLTVV.

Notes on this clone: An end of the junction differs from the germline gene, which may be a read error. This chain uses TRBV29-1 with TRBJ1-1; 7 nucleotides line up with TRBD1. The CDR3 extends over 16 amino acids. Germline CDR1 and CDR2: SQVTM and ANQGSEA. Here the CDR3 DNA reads TGCAGCGTTCTGACGGGACAGACATTGACGAACGCTGAAGCTTTCTTT. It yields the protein CSVLTGQTLTNAEAFF.

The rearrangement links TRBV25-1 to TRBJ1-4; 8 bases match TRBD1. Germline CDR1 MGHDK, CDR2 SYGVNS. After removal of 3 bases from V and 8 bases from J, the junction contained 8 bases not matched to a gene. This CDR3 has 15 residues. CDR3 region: CASSEPTTGVEKLFF. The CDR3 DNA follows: TGTGCCAGCAGTGAGCCTACGACAGGGGTGGAAAAACTGTTTTTT. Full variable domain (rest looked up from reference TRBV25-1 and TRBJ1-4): EADIYQTPRYLVIGTGKKITLECSQTMGHDKMYWYQQDPGMELHLIHYSYGVNSTEKGDLSSESTVSRIRTEHFPLTLESARPSHTSQYLCASSEPTTGVEKLFFGSGTQLSVL.